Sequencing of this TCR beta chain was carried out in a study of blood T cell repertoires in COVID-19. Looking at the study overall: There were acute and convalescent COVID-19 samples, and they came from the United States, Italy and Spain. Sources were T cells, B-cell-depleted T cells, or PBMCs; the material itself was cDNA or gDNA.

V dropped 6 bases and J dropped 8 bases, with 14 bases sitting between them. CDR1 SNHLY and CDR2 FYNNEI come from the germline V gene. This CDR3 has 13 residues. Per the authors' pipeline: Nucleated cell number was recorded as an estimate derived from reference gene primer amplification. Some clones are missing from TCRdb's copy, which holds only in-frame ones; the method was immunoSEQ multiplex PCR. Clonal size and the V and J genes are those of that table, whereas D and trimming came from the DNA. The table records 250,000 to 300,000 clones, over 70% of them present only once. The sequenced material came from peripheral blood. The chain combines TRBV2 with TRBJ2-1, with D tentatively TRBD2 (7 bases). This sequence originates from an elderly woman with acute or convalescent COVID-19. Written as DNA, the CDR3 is TGTGCCAGCAGGGACGGGGGGCAGGATGAGCAGTTCTTC. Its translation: CASRDGGQDEQFF.